The TCR beta chain under discussion was sequenced for a study of T-cell memory formation after mild COVID-19. As for the study in general: TCR clusters showed largely donor specificity.

MiXCR, applied by TCRdb to the 5' RACE reads, yields one record per CDR3 protein. The sample lists more than 400,000 distinct CDR3 sequences; 18% were seen once. Concerning this clonotype itself: Antigen unknown.

The study's findings and limits: Researchers found some responding clones in pre-infection memory, a sign that cross-reactive memory joined. Most CD4+ clones that shrank were in CM and EM, while CD8+ ones turned up in EMRA. A second wave of clones peaked on day 37, and their SARS-CoV-2 specificity went unconfirmed.

The sequenced sample consisted of PBMCs or a T cell subset sorted from them (not recorded which). The sequence came from an adult woman who had mild COVID-19 (a few samples of this study predate the infection). Cell type and time point are not known.

CDR3 protein: CASSPFVGDYEQYF. DNA for the CDR3: TGTGCCAGCAGTCCGTTCGTCGGGGATTACGAGCAGTACTTC. The V call is TRBV5-4, the J call TRBJ2-7, with D possibly TRBD2 on 5 matching bases. CDR1 is SGHNT, CDR2 YYREEE, per germline (reference sequence). V was cut by 5 bases and J by 4 bases, with 16 bases left in between. The CDR3 runs 14 residues.